The next 30 T cell receptor beta chains were all read from a single sample in a study of T cells after yellow fever vaccination. Each CDR3 protein is one row after TCRdb ran MiXCR on the 5' RACE reads. This sample has 400,000 to 650,000 distinct CDR3 sequences, with roughly 22% found just once. This specimen was PBMCs, taken approximately 22 days after the first yellow fever vaccination. These receptors were taken from a man aged 18-30 years who received the YFV17D yellow fever vaccine.

This clonotype came up a few times. The J gene is TRBJ2-5, the V gene TRBV14; 7 bases agree with TRBD2. This CDR3 region has 15 residues. Germline loops: CDR1 SGHDN, CDR2 FVKESK. V trimming: 4 bases; J trimming: 4 bases; junction bases outside the gene matches: 9. Written as DNA, the CDR3 is TGTGCCAGCAGCCCCGCGGGGGTCCGTAGAGAGACCCAGTACTTC. Protein: CASSPAGVRRETQYF.

The gene calls are TRBV29-1 and TRBJ2-7; D gene unclear. This CDR3 is 13 amino acids long. Trimming took off 3 bases at V and 7 bases at J, with 16 bases between the two ends. Germline-derived CDR1 and CDR2 are SQVTM and ANQGSEA. The CDR3 DNA follows: TGCAGCGTTGATGGGCCGACGGGCTGGGAGCAGTACGTC. Translation: CSVDGPTGWEQYV.

This clonotype was detected ten times or more. The chain links TRBV5-5 to TRBJ2-2, with D possibly matching TRBD2 (6 bases). CDR1 and CDR2 from the germline V gene are SGHKS and YYEKEE (reference sequence). Trimming stripped 3 bases from V and 4 bases from J, with 10 bases between. This CDR3 has 14 residues. The CDR3 coding sequence is TGTGCCAGCAGCTGGCAGGGAGGCACCGGGGAGCTGTTTTTT. It translates to CASSWQGGTGELFF.

The chain joins TRBV12-3 or TRBV12-4 to TRBJ2-7; 7 bases agree with TRBD1. This CDR3 is 12 amino acids long. The V and J ends lost 5 bases and 9 bases, in that order; junction bases with no gene match: 7. CDR3 nucleotide sequence: TGTGCCAGCAGTCCGGCCGACAGGGCGCAGTACTTC. It encodes CASSPADRAQYF.

The table lists this clonotype with a few counts. This chain uses TRBV20-1 with TRBJ1-2; D not resolved. The V gene's germline CDR1 is DFQATT and CDR2 SNEGSKA (reference sequence). This CDR3 spans 12 amino acids. The V gene lost 6 bases and the J gene lost 2 bases, with 10 bases spanning the gap. The CDR3 sequence is CSAKNPNYGYTF. CDR3 nucleotides: TGCAGTGCCAAAAACCCGAACTATGGCTACACCTTC.

This clonotype came up a few times. The rearrangement links TRBV4-1 to TRBJ2-5; D not resolved. This CDR3 is built from 15 residues. Germline V lookup: CDR1 MGHRA, CDR2 YSYEKL. Trimming removed 0 bases at V and 5 bases at J, with 13 bases between. CDR3 region: CASSQDRELRETQYF. The CDR3 DNA follows: TGCGCCAGCAGCCAAGATCGCGAGCTCCGGGAGACCCAGTACTTC.

This clonotype showed up just a few times. This chain connects TRBV20-1 to TRBJ2-3, with 7 bases that match TRBD2. Germline-derived CDR1 and CDR2 are DFQATT and SNEGSKA (reference sequence). V lost 3 bases and J lost 9; bases outside the gene matches: 15. The CDR3 spans 15 residues. DNA of the CDR3: TGCAGTGCTAGCAGTGGGTCCCGGGGGGTGGTCACGCAGTATTTT. It specifies CSASSGSRGVVTQYF.

This clonotype occurred a few times. V usage is TRBV18 and J usage is TRBJ2-1, with D uncertain. The CDR3 runs to 15 residues. Trimming removed 5 bases at V and 0 bases at J, with 11 bases between. Germline lookup yields CDR1 KGHSH and CDR2 LQKENI. The CDR3 region is CASSGPLSSYNEQFF. The CDR3 region has the DNA TGTGCCAGCTCAGGCCCCCTGAGCTCCTACAATGAGCAGTTCTTC.

This chain links TRBV5-1 with TRBJ2-7; 10 positions match TRBD2. The germline CDR1 and CDR2 sequences are SGHRS and YFSETQ. Unmatched junction bases numbered 5, after V lost 5 bases and J lost 0 bases. The CDR3 extends over 15 amino acids. The CDR3 spells CASRMGLAHSYEQYF. Here the CDR3 DNA reads TGCGCCAGCAGGATGGGACTAGCGCACTCCTACGAGCAGTACTTC.

The chain has TRBV5-1 and TRBJ2-5, with D possibly being TRBD2 (6 bases). V lost 0 bases and J 7 bases, leaving 10 bases between the germline ends. CDR1 and CDR2 (germline): SGHRS, YFSETQ. The CDR3 is 13 residues long. CDR3 nucleotide sequence: TGCGCCAGCAGCTTGGGCGGGGAACCGACCCAGTACTTC. Protein product: CASSLGGEPTQYF.

The V and J genes are TRBV7-3 and TRBJ2-2; D is undetermined. Trimming cost V 2 bases and J 4 bases, with 11 bases left between them. Looked up from germline, CDR1 is SGHTA and CDR2 is FQGTGA. The CDR3 sequence is 15 residues long. CDR3 DNA sequence: TGTGCCAGCAGCTTATCCAGGCAGACCACCGGGGAGCTGTTTTTT. This codes for CASSLSRQTTGELFF.

This chain links TRBV29-1 with TRBJ1-2, with TRBD1 as a possible D gene (6 bases). The CDR3 is made up of 13 amino acids. V gave up 4 bases and J gave up 4 bases, with 13 bases separating them. Germline CDR1 is SQVTM and CDR2 is ANQGSEA. The CDR3 sequence is CSVAQGVGYGYTF. The DNA for the CDR3 is TGCAGCGTTGCACAGGGCGTTGGCTATGGCTACACCTTC.

The V call is TRBV11-2, the J call TRBJ2-3; TRBD1 matches at 7 bases. V trimming: 3 bases; J trimming: 6 bases; junction bases outside the gene matches: 9. Germline values: CDR1 SGHAT, CDR2 FQNNGV. This CDR3 is built from 15 residues. In DNA, the CDR3 is TGTGCCAGCAGCTTCCGACAGGGAAGTTACGATACGCAGTATTTT. Amino acids: CASSFRQGSYDTQYF.

The chain joins TRBV11-2 to TRBJ2-2; TRBD1 matches 10 bases. V dropped 4 bases and J dropped 4; count of bases not matched to a gene: 6. The germline gives CDR1 SGHAT, CDR2 FQNNGV. CDR3 size: 16 residues. CDR3 residues: CASSSTDRGLTGELFF. In DNA, the CDR3 is TGTGCCAGCAGCTCCACCGACAGGGGGCTCACCGGGGAGCTGTTTTTT.

This clonotype has a handful of counts. The chain's CDR3 is CASSAASGGYNEQFF. As DNA, the CDR3 is TGCGCCAGCAGTGCTGCTAGCGGGGGGTACAATGAGCAGTTCTTC. This chain joins TRBV10-1 and TRBJ2-1, with 11 bases lining up with TRBD2. Losses at the gene ends were 4 bases for V and 4 bases for J; bases not matched to a gene: 3. Germline V CDR1 and CDR2: WNHNN, SYGVQD (reference sequence). The CDR3 has 15 amino acids.

This clonotype was counted many times. This chain joins TRBV12-3 or TRBV12-4 and TRBJ1-2; 8 nucleotides align to TRBD1. This CDR3 spans 14 amino acids. J lost 0 bases, V lost 3 bases, and 0 bases had no gene match. CDR3 in amino acids: CASSLGQANYGYTF. As DNA, the CDR3 is TGTGCCAGCAGTTTGGGACAGGCTAACTATGGCTACACCTTC.

This clonotype was seen a handful of times. The rearrangement joins TRBV23-1 to TRBJ2-7; possibly TRBD1 for D (6 bases). TRBV23-1 counts as an open reading frame of uncertain function. V was cut by 5 bases and J by 3 bases, with 11 bases left in between. This CDR3 region has 13 residues. CDR3 loop: CASSGRRGYEQYV. CDR3 DNA sequence: TGCGCCAGCAGTGGACGCAGGGGCTACGAGCAGTACGTC.

This clonotype was seen a handful of times. The chain's CDR3 is CASSWGRWVAPQHF. Here the CDR3 DNA reads TGTGCCAGCAGTTGGGGACGCTGGGTGGCGCCCCAGCATTTT. V gene TRBV28 combines with J gene TRBJ1-5; perhaps TRBD1 as D (5 bases). The CDR3 covers 14 residues. Germline CDR1 is MDHEN and CDR2 is SYDVKM. Trimming left V 4 bases short and J 9 bases short, with 16 bases between. The full variable domain, rest sourced from reference TRBV28 and TRBJ1-5, is DVKVTQSSRYLVKRTGEKVFLECVQDMDHENMFWYRQDPGLGLRLIYFSYDVKMKEKGDIPEGYSVSREKKERFSLILESASTNQTSMYLCASSWGRWVAPQHFGDGTRLSIL.

The table lists this clonotype with a few counts. The rearrangement joins TRBV25-1 to TRBJ1-2; 10 bases line up with TRBD1. The CDR3 sequence is 14 residues long. With V trimmed by 6 bases and J by 4 bases, 5 bases remained unmatched. Germline CDR1 and CDR2: MGHDK and SYGVNS. This CDR3 is CASRGTGEFYGYTF. In nucleotides, the CDR3 is TGTGCCAGCAGGGGGACAGGGGAATTCTATGGCTACACCTTC.

This clonotype was counted only a few times. This sequence joins TRBV2 and TRBJ2-5, with a tentative D call TRBD2 (7 bases). Germline CDR1 and CDR2: SNHLY and FYNNEI. The CDR3 loop spans 16 amino acids. Trimming left V 5 bases short and J 0 bases short, with 16 bases between. CDR3 region: CASSREGGGYQETQYF. CDR3 nucleotide sequence: TGTGCCAGCAGTCGTGAGGGAGGGGGGTACCAAGAGACCCAGTACTTC.

A few counts support this clonotype. The chain couples TRBV5-1 to TRBJ2-2; D gene uncertain. CDR1 SGHRS and CDR2 YFSETQ come from the germline V gene. The CDR3 contains 14 residues. V was trimmed by 0 bases and J by 5 bases, leaving 8 bases between them. DNA for the CDR3: TGCGCCAGCAGCTTGGCCAGACAAACCGGGGAGCTGTTTTTT. The encoded protein is CASSLARQTGELFF.

In its sample, this clonotype was seen a few times. V and J are TRBV7-2 and TRBJ1-5; D not resolved. Germline values: CDR1 SGHTA, CDR2 FQGNSA. This CDR3 comprises 13 residues. V was trimmed by 5 bases and J by 2 bases, leaving 7 bases between them. The CDR3: CASSQSRNQPQHF. The CDR3 DNA is TGTGCCAGCAGCCAATCCCGCAATCAGCCCCAGCATTTT.

This clonotype came up many times. This chain uses TRBV6-5 with TRBJ2-5, with 8 bases fitting TRBD2. CDR1 and CDR2 (germline): MNHEY, SVGAGI. The length of the CDR3 is 14 residues. V shed 4 bases and J 4 bases; nucleotides not matched to a gene: 5. The CDR3 DNA reads as TGTGCCAGCAGTTTCTCCGGGGGGGCAGAGACCCAGTACTTC. Translating it yields CASSFSGGAETQYF.

The rearrangement links TRBV4-1 to TRBJ2-2, with D possibly being TRBD2 (5 bases). This CDR3 is 12 amino acids long. Per the germline V gene, CDR1 is MGHRA and CDR2 is YSYEKL. With 9 bases removed from V and 6 bases from J, the gap between germline ends came to 11 bases. CDR3 in amino acids: CASLSGAGELFF. CDR3 DNA sequence: TGCGCCAGTCTTTCCGGGGCCGGGGAGCTGTTTTTT.

The V and J genes are TRBV6-2 or TRBV6-3 and TRBJ1-5; D uncertain. The CDR3 consists of 12 residues. From germline, CDR1 is MNHEY and CDR2 SVGEGT. V lost 2 bases to trimming and J lost 3 bases, with 2 bases between them. The CDR3 DNA follows: TGTGCCAGCAGTTACATCAATCAGCCCCAGCATTTT. It encodes CASSYINQPQHF.

This clonotype was seen a handful of times. This chain connects TRBV18 to TRBJ2-3; D is uncertain. This CDR3 contains 16 residues. Trimming pared 1 base from V and 7 bases from J, leaving 18 bases between. Germline V gene data show CDR1 as KGHSH and CDR2 as LQKENI. In DNA form, the CDR3 reads TGTGCCAGCTCACCACTCTCGATTGGGATCGGAAATACGCAGTATTTT. It translates to CASSPLSIGIGNTQYF.

J is TRBJ1-1 and V is TRBV5-8, with D uncertain. The CDR3 is 15 amino acids. With 4 bases removed from V and 5 bases from J, the gap between germline ends came to 18 bases. Germline V lookup: CDR1 SGHTS, CDR2 YDEGEE. The CDR3 reads CASSPAPDKPTEAFF. CDR3 nucleotide sequence: TGTGCCAGCAGCCCGGCACCAGACAAGCCTACTGAAGCTTTCTTT.

Only a few counts were recorded for this clonotype. The CDR3 sequence is CASSQGSRYQETQYF. The CDR3 coding sequence is TGTGCCAGCAGCCAGGGGTCCCGATATCAAGAGACCCAGTACTTC. The chain employs TRBV12-3 or TRBV12-4 and TRBJ2-5; D is perhaps TRBD1 (6 bases). The CDR3 length is 15 residues. Trimming took off 6 bases at V and 2 bases at J, with 16 bases between the two ends.

J is TRBJ2-3 and V is TRBV5-6, with 7 bases matching TRBD2. CDR1 and CDR2 from the germline V gene are SGHDT and YYEEEE. The CDR3 is 14 amino acids. The V and J ends lost 4 bases and 3 bases, in that order; junction bases with no gene match: 5. The CDR3: CASSQRRGTDTQYF. As DNA, the CDR3 is TGTGCCAGCAGCCAGCGGCGGGGGACAGATACGCAGTATTTT.

The chain uses TRBV7-2 and TRBJ2-2; D is unresolved. This CDR3 is 14 amino acids long. Trimming removed 6 bases from V and 5 bases from J, with 13 bases in between. Germline assignment: CDR1 SGHTA and CDR2 FQGNSA. CDR3 coding DNA: TGTGCCAGCAGACTCCCTACAGAGACCGGGGAGCTGTTTTTT. This gives the protein CASRLPTETGELFF.